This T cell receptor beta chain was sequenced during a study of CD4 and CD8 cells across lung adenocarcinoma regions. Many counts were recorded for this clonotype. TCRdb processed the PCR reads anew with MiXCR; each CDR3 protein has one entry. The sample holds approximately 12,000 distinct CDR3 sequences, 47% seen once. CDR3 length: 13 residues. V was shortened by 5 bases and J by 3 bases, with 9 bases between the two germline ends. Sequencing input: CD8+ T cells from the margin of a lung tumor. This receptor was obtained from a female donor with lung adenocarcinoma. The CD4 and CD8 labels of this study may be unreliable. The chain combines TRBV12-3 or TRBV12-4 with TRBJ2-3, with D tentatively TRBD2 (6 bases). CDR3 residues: CASSPAGTDTQYF. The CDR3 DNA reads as TGTGCCAGCAGTCCCGCGGGAACAGATACGCAGTATTTT.